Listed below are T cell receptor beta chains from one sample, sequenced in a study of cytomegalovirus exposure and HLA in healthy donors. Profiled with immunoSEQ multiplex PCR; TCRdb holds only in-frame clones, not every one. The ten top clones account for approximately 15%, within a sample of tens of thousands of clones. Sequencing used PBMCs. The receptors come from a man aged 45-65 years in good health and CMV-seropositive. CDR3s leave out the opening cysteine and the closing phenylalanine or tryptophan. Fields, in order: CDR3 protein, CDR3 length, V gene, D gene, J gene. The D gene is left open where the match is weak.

CDR3: ASIGVSNTGELF
length: 12
V: TRBV19
D: NA
J: TRBJ2-2

CDR3: ASSPQENRGELF
length: 12
V: TRBV18
D: NA
J: TRBJ2-2

CDR3: AWSRRETQY
length: 9
V: TRBV30
D: NA
J: TRBJ2-5

CDR3: ASSAREGPNEQF
length: 12
V: TRBV18
D: TRBD2
J: TRBJ2-1

CDR3: SVGGGLYNEQF
length: 11
V: TRBV29-1
D: NA
J: TRBJ2-1

CDR3: ATQPQGTGANVLT
length: 13
V: TRBV4-1
D: NA
J: TRBJ2-6

CDR3: ASSLEFGGKAAEAF
length: 14
V: TRBV5-4
D: NA
J: TRBJ1-1

CDR3: ASSLGTGFNEKLF
length: 13
V: TRBV7-6
D: NA
J: TRBJ1-4

CDR3: ASSPGAPDTQY
length: 11
V: TRBV4-3
D: NA
J: TRBJ2-3

CDR3: ASSLARYNEQF
length: 11
V: TRBV7-2
D: NA
J: TRBJ2-1

CDR3: ASSRQSSTGELF
length: 12
V: TRBV4-3
D: NA
J: TRBJ2-2

CDR3: ASSDYLNEQF
length: 10
V: TRBV10-1
D: NA
J: TRBJ2-1

CDR3: ASSLGRGDQPQH
length: 12
V: TRBV7-9
D: NA
J: TRBJ1-5